Listed here are 27 T cell receptor beta chains from one sample, sequenced in a study of cytomegalovirus exposure and HLA in healthy donors. The primer mix had 60 Vbeta and 13 Jbeta primers. The data were produced by immunoSEQ multiplex PCR, yet TCRdb's version contains in-frame clones alone and is incomplete. The sample shows roughly 100,000 clones, under 85% of them seen only once. Sequenced input: PBMCs. These receptor sequences come from a female donor in good health and CMV-seropositive.

This clone has more than one count but fewer than ten. CDR3 nucleotides: TGTGCCAGCAGCGTAGCGGGGGGAGAGACCCAGTACTTC. It is translated as CASSVAGGETQYF. V is TRBV9 and J is TRBJ2-5; the match to TRBD2 covers 7 bases. With V trimmed by 0 bases and J by 4 bases, 0 bases remained unmatched. The germline V gene has CDR1 SGDLS and CDR2 YYNGEE. The CDR3 sequence is 13 residues long.

The rearrangement links TRBV19 to TRBJ1-2, with TRBD1 identical over 9 bases. This CDR3 is 15 amino acids long. V shed 9 bases and J 6 bases; nucleotides not matched to a gene: 14. Germline values: CDR1 LNHDA, CDR2 SQIVND (reference sequence). The CDR3: CASKGQGRQGHGYTF. As DNA, the CDR3 is TGTGCCAGCAAGGGACAGGGACGACAAGGCCATGGCTACACCTTC.

This chain uses TRBV6-6 with TRBJ2-7; unclear D gene. Germline lookup yields CDR1 MNHNY and CDR2 SVGAGI (reference sequence). CDR3 size: 11 residues. V dropped 5 bases and J dropped 8 bases, with 10 bases sitting between them. The CDR3 sequence: CASSPGGKQYF. The DNA for the CDR3 is TGTGCCAGCAGTCCCGGCGGTAAGCAGTACTTC.

DNA for the CDR3: TGTGCCAGCAGATGGACTAGCGGGCCTACCTACGAGCAGTACTTC. It encodes CASRWTSGPTYEQYF. The chain combines TRBV2 with TRBJ2-7, with 11 nucleotides matching TRBD2. V lost 6 bases to trimming and J lost 2 bases; unmatched junction nucleotides: 6. CDR1 and CDR2 from the germline V gene are SNHLY and FYNNEI. The CDR3 is made up of 15 amino acids.

V is TRBV27 and J is TRBJ2-7; 8 positions agree with TRBD2. Germline V gene data show CDR1 as MNHEY and CDR2 as SMNVEV (reference sequence). The J segment lost 0 bases and the V segment lost 5 bases, leaving 3 bases of the junction unmatched. CDR3 size: 14 residues. In DNA form, the CDR3 reads TGTGCCAGCAGTGCTCTAGCGGGCTCCTACGAGCAGTACTTC. It translates to CASSALAGSYEQYF.

The chain combines TRBV6-1 with TRBJ1-2; 9 nucleotides agree with TRBD1. Germline V gene data show CDR1 as MNHNS and CDR2 as SASEGT. CDR3 length: 19 amino acids. The junction had 16 bases not matched to a gene; V was cut back by 3 bases and J by 2 bases. Here the CDR3 reads CASSDQWFSDRGLNYGYTF. For the CDR3, the DNA is TGTGCCAGCAGTGATCAGTGGTTTTCCGACAGGGGGTTAAACTATGGCTACACCTTC.

The genes are TRBV5-5 and TRBJ2-5; D is uncertain. V lost 0 bases to trimming and J lost 5 bases, with 11 bases between them. Germline V CDR1 and CDR2: SGHKS, YYEKEE (reference sequence). The CDR3 consists of 14 residues. CDR3 residues: CASSLGAGAETQYF. CDR3 sequence (DNA): TGTGCCAGCAGCTTGGGGGCAGGCGCGGAGACCCAGTACTTC.

This clone was recorded only once. The rearrangement joins TRBV2 to TRBJ1-1, with TRBD1 matching 7 bases. Germline-derived CDR1 and CDR2 are SNHLY and FYNNEI. The CDR3 length is 16 residues. The junction had 8 bases not matched to a gene; V was cut back by 3 bases and J by 1 base. The CDR3 nucleotides read TGTGCCAGCAGTGATGACAGGGCGGTTGGGAACACTGAAGCTTTCTTT. Translated: CASSDDRAVGNTEAFF.

The chain uses TRBV29-1 and TRBJ2-1, with TRBD1 identical over 10 bases. CDR1 and CDR2 from the germline V gene are SQVTM and ANQGSEA. The CDR3 contains 14 residues. The V gene end was trimmed by 6 bases and the J gene end by 6 bases; junction bases not matched to a gene: 8. CDR3 sequence (DNA): TGCAGCGTCGAACCGGGACAGGGGACCAATGAGCAGTTCTTC. Protein product: CSVEPGQGTNEQFF.

The chain joins TRBV6-6 to TRBJ1-5; D is ambiguous. V lost 7 bases and J 3 bases, leaving 13 bases between the germline ends. CDR1 is MNHNY and CDR2 is SVGAGI in the germline V gene (reference sequence). This CDR3 is built from 14 residues. The DNA of the CDR3 is TGTGCCAGCAATTTACGAGGGCACAATCAGCCCCAGCATTTT. Protein product: CASNLRGHNQPQHF.

This rearrangement joins TRBV5-6 to TRBJ2-3, with D hard to call. The ends were cut back, 0 bases at V and 0 bases at J, with 5 bases in the middle. The CDR3 contains 14 residues. Germline-derived CDR1 and CDR2 are SGHDT and YYEEEE. The CDR3 loop reads CASSLAGSTDTQYF. The CDR3 DNA sequence: TGTGCCAGCAGCTTGGCGGGTAGCACAGATACGCAGTATTTT.

This clone came up once. V usage is TRBV28 and J usage is TRBJ2-5; 15 bases fit TRBD2. This CDR3 contains 16 residues. Germline V lookup: CDR1 MDHEN, CDR2 SYDVKM. With 5 bases clipped from V and 5 bases from J, the junction kept 6 bases outside the gene matches. CDR3 amino acids: CASSAGLAGGEETQYF. CDR3 in DNA: TGTGCCAGCAGTGCGGGACTAGCGGGAGGAGAGGAGACCCAGTACTTC.

The chain joins TRBV9 to TRBJ1-1; TRBD1 agrees at 8 bases. The V segment lost 0 bases and the J segment 4 bases; nucleotides outside the gene matches: 5. The CDR3 runs to 15 residues. The V gene's germline CDR1 is SGDLS and CDR2 YYNGEE. The CDR3 protein is CASSVEGDRTTEAFF. The CDR3 nucleotides are TGTGCCAGCAGCGTAGAGGGGGACAGGACCACTGAAGCTTTCTTT.

The table lists this clone with a few counts. The gene calls are TRBV19 and TRBJ2-2; 8 nucleotides line up with TRBD1. The germline gives CDR1 LNHDA, CDR2 SQIVND (reference sequence). This CDR3 is built from 17 residues. Germline trimming cut 2 bases from V and 6 bases from J; bases unmatched to any gene: 11. The chain's CDR3 is CASSIFGRGQIPGELFF. For the CDR3, the DNA is TGTGCCAGTAGTATATTCGGCAGGGGGCAGATACCCGGGGAGCTGTTTTTT.

This clone was found a few times. This chain joins TRBV5-6 and TRBJ1-1, with 9 bases matching TRBD1. Germline V lookup: CDR1 SGHDT, CDR2 YYEEEE. The trim removed 3 bases at V and 6 bases at J, leaving 9 bases unmatched. This CDR3 contains 15 residues. The DNA for the CDR3 is TGTGCCAGCAGCTCTAAGGGACAGGGCAGGCCTGAAGCTTTCTTT. Translating it yields CASSSKGQGRPEAFF.

The rearrangement joins TRBV2 to TRBJ2-4; 12 bases match TRBD2. The germline CDR1 and CDR2 sequences are SNHLY and FYNNEI. This CDR3 region has 17 residues. J lost 0 bases, V lost 6 bases, and 6 bases had no gene match. CDR3 residues: CASRTSGGPLAKNIQYF. The CDR3 nucleotides read TGTGCCAGCAGGACTAGCGGGGGCCCCCTAGCCAAAAACATTCAGTACTTC.

The rearrangement joins TRBV11-2 to TRBJ1-1, with D possibly matching TRBD1 (6 bases). V was shortened by 0 bases and J by 8 bases, with 16 bases between the two germline ends. Germline assignment: CDR1 SGHAT and CDR2 FQNNGV. The CDR3 is made up of 15 amino acids. CDR3 in DNA: TGTGCCAGCAGCTTAGATCCAGCAGGGGTCCCGGAAGCTTTCTTT. Its protein product is CASSLDPAGVPEAFF. Filled out from reference TRBV11-2 and TRBJ1-1, the complete variable domain reads EAGVAQSPRYKIIEKRQSVAFWCNPISGHATLYWYQQILGQGPKLLIQFQNNGVVDDSQLPKDRFSAERLKGVDSTLKIQPAKLEDSAVYLCASSLDPAGVPEAFFGQGTRLTVV.

The gene calls are TRBV9 and TRBJ1-2; the D gene is possibly TRBD1 (6 bases). Germline V gene sequence: CDR1 SGDLS, CDR2 YYNGEE. V lost 4 bases to trimming and J lost 8 bases, with 21 bases between them. The CDR3 spans 15 residues. The CDR3 region has the DNA TGTGCCAGCAGCCGCCCCTTAACAGGGATTGGGGGCTACACCTTC. Its translation: CASSRPLTGIGGYTF.

This clone was counted only a few times. V usage is TRBV11-1 and J usage is TRBJ1-5; 10 bases fit TRBD1. The CDR3 totals 16 residues. The germline V gene encodes CDR1 SGHAT and CDR2 FQDESV (reference sequence). Trimming cost V 5 bases and J 6 bases; bases outside gene matches: 10. CDR3: CASSPPGDRGRQPQHF. The CDR3 coding sequence is TGTGCCAGCAGCCCCCCGGGGGACAGGGGACGTCAGCCCCAGCATTTT.

The chain uses TRBV5-1 and TRBJ1-5; possible D gene TRBD1, 6 bases. V gave up 0 bases and J gave up 7 bases, with 17 bases separating them. The CDR3 length is 16 residues. CDR1 is SGHRS, CDR2 YFSETQ, per germline. The CDR3 loop is CASSLGQGLSPQPQHF. The CDR3 DNA follows: TGCGCCAGCAGCTTGGGGCAGGGGCTCTCCCCACAGCCCCAGCATTTT.

This clone was detected once. The rearrangement links TRBV9 to TRBJ1-1; D is perhaps TRBD1 (5 bases). The V gene lost 3 bases and the J gene lost 7 bases, with 7 bases spanning the gap. The CDR3 runs to 11 residues. Germline loops: CDR1 SGDLS, CDR2 YYNGEE. The DNA of the CDR3 is TGTGCCAGCAGCGCGGGGGTTGAAGCTTTCTTT. It encodes CASSAGVEAFF.

The genes are TRBV10-1 and TRBJ2-2, with 12 bases that match TRBD1. V shed 6 bases and J 7 bases; nucleotides not matched to a gene: 9. The CDR3 has 16 amino acids. Germline V lookup: CDR1 WNHNN, CDR2 SYGVQD (reference sequence). The CDR3 DNA is TGCGCCAGCAGCTCCACCGGGACAGGGGGCATCGGGGAGCTGTTTTTT. Amino acids: CASSSTGTGGIGELFF.

This clone was seen just once. The gene calls are TRBV29-1 and TRBJ2-5, with 7 bases aligning to TRBD1. The last part of the DNA fits TRBJ2-7 better; the J call may be wrong. Germline V gives CDR1 SQVTM, CDR2 ANQGSEA. The CDR3 contains 14 residues. CDR3 sequence reads: CSVVPDRVHYEQYF. CDR3 DNA: TGCAGCGTCGTGCCCGACAGGGTACACTACGAGCAGTACTTC.

This CDR3 reads CASSYQGGVGGYTF. In nucleotides, the CDR3 is TGTGCCAGCAGTTACCAGGGGGGTGTTGGTGGCTACACCTTC. The rearrangement links TRBV6-5 to TRBJ1-2, with 7 bases identical to TRBD1. Germline values: CDR1 MNHEY, CDR2 SVGAGI. The length of the CDR3 is 14 residues. J was trimmed by 7 bases and V by 2 bases; bases with no gene match: 7.

The chain has TRBV15 and TRBJ2-1; the D is unclear. V lost 3 bases and J 5 bases, leaving 8 bases between the germline ends. This CDR3 is built from 13 residues. Germline CDR1 and CDR2: LNHNV and YYDKDF (reference sequence). This chain's CDR3 is CATSRETHNEQFF. Written as DNA, the CDR3 is TGTGCCACCAGCAGGGAGACCCACAATGAGCAGTTCTTC. The full variable domain, its missing parts supplied by reference TRBV15 and TRBJ2-1, is DAMVIQNPRYQVTQFGKPVTLSCSQTLNHNVMYWYQQKSSQAPKLLFHYYDKDFNNEADTPDNFQSRRPNTSFCFLDIRSPGLGDTAMYLCATSRETHNEQFFGPGTRLTVL.

This chain uses TRBV6-1 with TRBJ1-5, with D uncertain. The CDR3 totals 15 residues. Between the trimmed V and J ends, which lost 7 bases and 0 bases, there was a span of 13 bases. In germline, CDR1 is MNHNS, CDR2 SASEGT. The CDR3 DNA reads TGTGCCAGCAACAAGCGGGGATATAGCAATCAGCCCCAGCATTTT. This encodes CASNKRGYSNQPQHF.

This chain uses TRBV5-6 with TRBJ2-2, with 7 bases that match TRBD2. This CDR3 contains 16 residues. From germline, CDR1 is SGHDT and CDR2 YYEEEE. Trimming at V came to 2 bases and at J to 0 bases, leaving 4 bases not matched to a gene. The CDR3 loop reads CASSFGGNANTGELFF. The CDR3 nucleotides read TGTGCCAGCAGCTTCGGGGGGAACGCGAACACCGGGGAGCTGTTTTTT.